The 9 T cell receptor beta chains given below trace back to one sample, sequenced in a study of blood T cell repertoires in COVID-19 (TCRdb year 2020). The library relied on the immunoSEQ multiplex PCR assay. TCRdb limited this immuneACCESS table to in-frame rearrangements with V and J called. A share of clones is missing; checked studies link under half to unresolved V genes, and the rest is unexplained. Present in this sample are a few hundred thousand clones, 80% to 90% of which were seen just once. Of the sample, more than 7.5% is held by the ten largest clones. The sample taken for sequencing was PBMCs or T cells enriched from blood (not recorded which). These receptors all stem from a woman in her sixties who had recovered from COVID-19.

The chain is built from TRBV24-1 and TRBJ2-3, with 11 bases identical to TRBD2. With V trimmed by 2 bases and J by 0 bases, 6 bases remained unmatched. Germline V lookup: CDR1 KGHDR, CDR2 SFDVKD. CDR3 length: 18 amino acids. The CDR3, as DNA: TGTGCCACCAGTGATTCCGCCCCTAGCGGGGGGAGCACAGATACGCAGTATTTT. Its translation: CATSDSAPSGGSTDTQYF.

The chain joins TRBV6-5 to TRBJ2-3; D perhaps matches TRBD1 (6 bases). The V and J ends lost 6 bases and 2 bases respectively, with 9 bases between them. The CDR3 runs 13 residues. CDR1 MNHEY and CDR2 SVGAGI come from the germline V gene. CDR3 in amino acids: CASRGQSTDTQYF. CDR3 nucleotides: TGTGCCAGCAGAGGACAGTCCACAGATACGCAGTATTTT.

The V and J genes are TRBV10-2 and TRBJ2-2; D gene uncertain. Germline CDR1 WSHSY, CDR2 SAAADI. V lost 6 bases and J 0 bases, leaving 8 bases between the germline ends. The CDR3 is 14 amino acids. The CDR3 region is CASSSGANTGELFF. CDR3 DNA sequence: TGCGCCAGCAGCTCAGGCGCGAACACCGGGGAGCTGTTTTTT.

This sequence joins TRBV6-5 and TRBJ1-5; weak D call: TRBD1 (5 bases). The germline V and J ends were trimmed by 8 bases and 0 bases, with 11 bases remaining between them. Germline lookup yields CDR1 MNHEY and CDR2 SVGAGI. CDR3 length: 14 amino acids. CDR3 loop: CASAGQVSNQPQHF. CDR3 sequence (DNA): TGTGCCAGCGCCGGACAAGTTAGCAATCAGCCCCAGCATTTT.

The rearrangement joins TRBV18 to TRBJ1-3; TRBD1 matches 9 bases. The J segment lost 4 bases and the V segment lost 3 bases, leaving 4 bases of the junction unmatched. The germline CDR1 and CDR2 sequences are KGHSH and LQKENI. CDR3 size: 15 residues. Here the CDR3 reads CASSPDRGYGNTIYF. Here the CDR3 DNA reads TGTGCCAGCTCACCGGACAGGGGCTACGGAAACACCATATATTTT. Drawing the rest from reference TRBV18 and TRBJ1-3, the complete variable domain is NAGVMQNPRHLVRRRGQEARLRCSPMKGHSHVYWYRQLPEEGLKFMVYLQKENIIDESGMPKERFSAEFPKEGPSILRIQQVVRGDSAAYFCASSPDRGYGNTIYFGEGSWLTVV.

This chain connects TRBV6-5 to TRBJ1-5; no reliable D call. The length of the CDR3 is 14 residues. The germline gives CDR1 MNHEY, CDR2 SVGAGI. V dropped 7 bases and J dropped 1 base, with 11 bases sitting between them. CDR3 DNA sequence: TGTGCCAGCAACCATGGGCCCAGCAATCAGCCCCAGCATTTT. This sequence encodes CASNHGPSNQPQHF.

This clone was detected only once. The J gene is TRBJ1-1, the V gene TRBV2; no firm D call. The CDR3 runs to 12 residues. V was pared by 6 bases and J by 7 bases, with 12 bases between. The germline V gene encodes CDR1 SNHLY and CDR2 FYNNEI. The CDR3 DNA reads as TGTGCCAGCAGGGTGACTCCCGATGAAGCTTTCTTT. Amino acid sequence: CASRVTPDEAFF.

The J gene is TRBJ2-2, the V gene TRBV2; D might be TRBD2 (5 bases). The CDR3 runs to 15 residues. Trimming stripped 6 bases from V and 0 bases from J, with 11 bases between. Germline CDR1 and CDR2: SNHLY and FYNNEI. CDR3 nucleotide sequence: TGTGCCAGCAGGTCGCGGGCGGCGAACACCGGGGAGCTGTTTTTT. It is translated as CASRSRAANTGELFF.

V is TRBV12-5 and J is TRBJ1-3; D possibly corresponds to TRBD1 (5 bases). V lost 6 bases, J lost 2 bases, and 11 bases lay in between. This CDR3 has 14 amino acids. CDR1 is LGHNT, CDR2 FRNRAP, per germline. The CDR3 coding sequence is TGTGCTAGTGGCTTCGTAGGGGCTGGAAACACCATATATTTT. Translation: CASGFVGAGNTIYF.